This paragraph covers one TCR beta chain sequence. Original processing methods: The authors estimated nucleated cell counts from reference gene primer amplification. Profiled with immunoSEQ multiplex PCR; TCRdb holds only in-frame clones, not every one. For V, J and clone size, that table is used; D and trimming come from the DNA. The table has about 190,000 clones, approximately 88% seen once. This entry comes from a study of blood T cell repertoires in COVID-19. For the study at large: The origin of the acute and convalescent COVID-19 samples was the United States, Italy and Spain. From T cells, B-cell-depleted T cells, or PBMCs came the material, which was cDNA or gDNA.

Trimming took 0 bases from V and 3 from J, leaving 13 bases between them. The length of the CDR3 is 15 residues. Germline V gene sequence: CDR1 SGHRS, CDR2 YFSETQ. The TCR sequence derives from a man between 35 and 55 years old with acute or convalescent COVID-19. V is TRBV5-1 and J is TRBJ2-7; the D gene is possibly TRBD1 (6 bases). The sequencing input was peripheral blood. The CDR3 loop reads CASSLVDRINYEQYF. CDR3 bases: TGCGCCAGCAGCTTGGTCGACAGGATAAACTACGAGCAGTACTTC. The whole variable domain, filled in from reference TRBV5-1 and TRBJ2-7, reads KAGVTQTPRYLIKTRGQQVTLSCSPISGHRSVSWYQQTPGQGLQFLFEYFSETQRNKGNFPGRFSGRQFSNSRSEMNVSTLELGDSALYLCASSLVDRINYEQYFGPGTRLTVT.